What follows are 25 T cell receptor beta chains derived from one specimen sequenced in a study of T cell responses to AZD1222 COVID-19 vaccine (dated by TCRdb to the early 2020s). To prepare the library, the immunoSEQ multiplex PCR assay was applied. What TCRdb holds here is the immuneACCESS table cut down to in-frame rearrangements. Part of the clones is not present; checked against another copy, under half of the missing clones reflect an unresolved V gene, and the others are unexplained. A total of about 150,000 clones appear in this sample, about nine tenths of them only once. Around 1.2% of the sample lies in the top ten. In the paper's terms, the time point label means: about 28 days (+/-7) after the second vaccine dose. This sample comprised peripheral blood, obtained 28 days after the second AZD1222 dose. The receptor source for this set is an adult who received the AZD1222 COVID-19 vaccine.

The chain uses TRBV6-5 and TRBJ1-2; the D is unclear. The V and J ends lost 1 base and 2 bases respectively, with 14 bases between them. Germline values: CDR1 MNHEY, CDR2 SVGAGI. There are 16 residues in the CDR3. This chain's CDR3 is CASSYFRPGANYGYTF. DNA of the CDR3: TGTGCCAGCAGTTACTTTCGCCCCGGCGCCAACTATGGCTACACCTTC.

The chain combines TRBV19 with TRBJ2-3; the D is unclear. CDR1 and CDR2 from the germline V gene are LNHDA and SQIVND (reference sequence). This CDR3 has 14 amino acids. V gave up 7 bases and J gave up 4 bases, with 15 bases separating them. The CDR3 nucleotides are TGTGCCAGTACTCCACGATTGGGGTCAGATACGCAGTATTTT. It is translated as CASTPRLGSDTQYF. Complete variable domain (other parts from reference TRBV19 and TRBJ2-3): DGGITQSPKYLFRKEGQNVTLSCEQNLNHDAMYWYRQDPGQGLRLIYYSQIVNDFQKGDIAEGYSVSREKKESFPLTVTSAQKNPTAFYLCASTPRLGSDTQYFGPGTRLTVL.

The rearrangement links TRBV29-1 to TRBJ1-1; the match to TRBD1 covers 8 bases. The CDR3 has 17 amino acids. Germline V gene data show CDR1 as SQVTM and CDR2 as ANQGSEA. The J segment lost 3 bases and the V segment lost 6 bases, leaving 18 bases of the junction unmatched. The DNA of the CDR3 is TGCAGCGTGGCCGCCAGGGGGCGCAACAGTAAGGACACTGAAGCTTTCTTT. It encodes CSVAARGRNSKDTEAFF.

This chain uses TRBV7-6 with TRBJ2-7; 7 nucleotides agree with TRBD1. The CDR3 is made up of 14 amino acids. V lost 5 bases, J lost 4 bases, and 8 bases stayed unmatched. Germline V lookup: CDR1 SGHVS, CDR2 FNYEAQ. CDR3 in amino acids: CASSSPGQSYEQYF. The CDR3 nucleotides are TGTGCCAGCAGCAGCCCGGGACAGAGTTACGAGCAGTACTTC.

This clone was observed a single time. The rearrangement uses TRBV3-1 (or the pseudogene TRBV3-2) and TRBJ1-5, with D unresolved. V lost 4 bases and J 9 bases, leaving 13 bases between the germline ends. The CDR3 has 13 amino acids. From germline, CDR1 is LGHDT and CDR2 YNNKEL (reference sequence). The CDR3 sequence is CASSLEGWGPQHF. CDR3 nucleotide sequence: TGTGCCAGCAGCCTCGAGGGTTGGGGGCCCCAGCATTTT.

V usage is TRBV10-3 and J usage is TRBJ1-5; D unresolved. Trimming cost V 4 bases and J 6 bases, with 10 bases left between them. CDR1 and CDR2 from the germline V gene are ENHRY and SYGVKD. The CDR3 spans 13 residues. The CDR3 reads CAISGEGTQPQHF. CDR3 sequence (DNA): TGTGCCATCAGTGGCGAGGGAACTCAGCCCCAGCATTTT.

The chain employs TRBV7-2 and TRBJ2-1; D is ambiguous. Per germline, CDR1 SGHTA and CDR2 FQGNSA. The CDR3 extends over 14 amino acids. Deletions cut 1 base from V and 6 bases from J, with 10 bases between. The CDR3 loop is CASSLGSASNEQFF. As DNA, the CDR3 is TGTGCCAGCAGCTTAGGCTCGGCATCCAATGAGCAGTTCTTC.

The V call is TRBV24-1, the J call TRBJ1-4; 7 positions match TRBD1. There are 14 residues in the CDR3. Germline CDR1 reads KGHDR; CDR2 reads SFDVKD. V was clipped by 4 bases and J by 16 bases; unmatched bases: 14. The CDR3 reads CATSDCDRANFRFF. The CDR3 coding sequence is TGTGCCACCAGTGACTGCGACAGGGCGAACTTCAGGTTTTTT.

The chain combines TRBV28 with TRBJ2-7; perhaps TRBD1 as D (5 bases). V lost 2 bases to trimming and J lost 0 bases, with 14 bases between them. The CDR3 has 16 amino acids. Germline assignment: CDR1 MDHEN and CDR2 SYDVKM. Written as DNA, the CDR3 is TGTGCCAGCAGTTTAACCGGGCAGGGATTCTCCTACGAGCAGTACTTC. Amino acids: CASSLTGQGFSYEQYF.

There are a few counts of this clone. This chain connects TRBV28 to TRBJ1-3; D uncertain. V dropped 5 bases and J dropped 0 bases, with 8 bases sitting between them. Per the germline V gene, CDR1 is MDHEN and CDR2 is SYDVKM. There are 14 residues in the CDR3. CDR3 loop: CASSLGPSGNTIYF. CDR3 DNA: TGTGCCAGCAGTCTGGGCCCCTCTGGAAACACCATATATTTT.

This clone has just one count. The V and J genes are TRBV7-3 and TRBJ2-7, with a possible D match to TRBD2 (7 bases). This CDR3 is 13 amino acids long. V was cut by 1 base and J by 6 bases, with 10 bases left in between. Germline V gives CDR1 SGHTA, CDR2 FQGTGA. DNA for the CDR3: TGTGCCAGCAGCTTAATAGGGGGGGCCGAGCAGTACTTC. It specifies CASSLIGGAEQYF.

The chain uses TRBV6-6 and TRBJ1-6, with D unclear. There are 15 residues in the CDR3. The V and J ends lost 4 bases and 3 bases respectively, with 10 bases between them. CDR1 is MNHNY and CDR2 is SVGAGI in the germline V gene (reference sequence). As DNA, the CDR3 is TGTGCCAGCAGTTTCGAGGCAGTCTATAATTCACCCCTCCACTTT. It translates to CASSFEAVYNSPLHF.

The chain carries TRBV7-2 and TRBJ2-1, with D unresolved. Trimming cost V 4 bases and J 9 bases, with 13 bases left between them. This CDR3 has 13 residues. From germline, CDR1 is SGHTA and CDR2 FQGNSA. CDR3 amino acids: CASSYAPQGEQFF. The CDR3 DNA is TGTGCCAGCAGCTACGCCCCCCAAGGTGAGCAGTTCTTC.

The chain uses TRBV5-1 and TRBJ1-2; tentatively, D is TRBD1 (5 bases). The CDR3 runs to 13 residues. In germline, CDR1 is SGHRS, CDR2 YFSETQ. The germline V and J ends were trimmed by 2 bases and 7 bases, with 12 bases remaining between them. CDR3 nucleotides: TGCGCCAGCAGCTTCGAAGGGACCCTTGGCTACACCTTC. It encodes CASSFEGTLGYTF.

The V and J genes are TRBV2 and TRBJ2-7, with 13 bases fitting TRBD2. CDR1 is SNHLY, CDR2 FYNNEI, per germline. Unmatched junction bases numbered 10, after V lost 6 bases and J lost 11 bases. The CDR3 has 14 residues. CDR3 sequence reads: CASRGLAGTVQEYF. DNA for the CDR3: TGTGCCAGCAGGGGACTAGCGGGGACCGTCCAGGAGTACTTC.

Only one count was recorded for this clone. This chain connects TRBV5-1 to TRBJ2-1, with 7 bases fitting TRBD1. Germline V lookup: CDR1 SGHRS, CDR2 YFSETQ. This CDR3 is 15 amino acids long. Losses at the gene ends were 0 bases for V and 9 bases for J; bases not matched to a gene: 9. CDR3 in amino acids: CASSLETGVLPEQFF. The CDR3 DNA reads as TGCGCCAGCAGCTTGGAAACAGGGGTTCTTCCTGAGCAGTTCTTC.

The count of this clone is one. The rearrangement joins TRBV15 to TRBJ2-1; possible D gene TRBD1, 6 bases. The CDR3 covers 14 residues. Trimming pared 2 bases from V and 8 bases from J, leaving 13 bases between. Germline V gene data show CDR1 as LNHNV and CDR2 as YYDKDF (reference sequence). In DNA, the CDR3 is TGTGCCACCAGCAGACAACACAAGGGGGATGAGCAGTTCTTC. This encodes CATSRQHKGDEQFF.

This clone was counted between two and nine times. The CDR3 protein is CASNPSGSTYEQYF. The CDR3 DNA follows: TGTGCCAGCAACCCTAGCGGATCAACCTACGAGCAGTACTTC. The chain has TRBV7-8 and TRBJ2-7; 7 nucleotides agree with TRBD2. V gave up 7 bases and J gave up 2 bases; unmatched junction bases: 8. Looked up from germline, CDR1 is SGHVS and CDR2 is FQNEAQ. CDR3 size: 14 residues.

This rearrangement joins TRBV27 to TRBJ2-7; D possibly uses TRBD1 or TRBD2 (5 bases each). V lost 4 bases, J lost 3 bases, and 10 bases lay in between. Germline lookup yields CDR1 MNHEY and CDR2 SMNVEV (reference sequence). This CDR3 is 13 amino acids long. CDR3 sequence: CASSSGRFYEQYF. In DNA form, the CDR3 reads TGTGCCAGCAGTTCGGGACGGTTCTACGAGCAGTACTTC.

The CDR3 here is CASSLGGRNYEQYF. CDR3 nucleotide sequence: TGTGCCAGCAGCTTAGGAGGGAGGAACTACGAGCAGTACTTC. The chain joins TRBV13 to TRBJ2-7; tentative D call: TRBD2 (6 bases). The CDR3 is 14 amino acids. Germline V gene lookup returns CDR1 PRHDT and CDR2 FYEKMQ (reference sequence). V lost 0 bases, J lost 3 bases, and 9 bases lay in between.

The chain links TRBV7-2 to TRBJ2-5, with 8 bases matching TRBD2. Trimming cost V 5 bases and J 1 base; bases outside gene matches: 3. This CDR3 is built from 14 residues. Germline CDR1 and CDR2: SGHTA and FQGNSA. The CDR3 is CASSATSGQETQYF. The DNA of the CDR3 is TGTGCCAGCAGCGCAACTAGCGGCCAAGAGACCCAGTACTTC.

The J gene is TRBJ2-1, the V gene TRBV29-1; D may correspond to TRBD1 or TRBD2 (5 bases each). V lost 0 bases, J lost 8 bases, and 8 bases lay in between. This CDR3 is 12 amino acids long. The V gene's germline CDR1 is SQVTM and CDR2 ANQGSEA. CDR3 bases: TGCAGCGTTGAAGATGGGGGAGATGAGCAGTTCTTC. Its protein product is CSVEDGGDEQFF.

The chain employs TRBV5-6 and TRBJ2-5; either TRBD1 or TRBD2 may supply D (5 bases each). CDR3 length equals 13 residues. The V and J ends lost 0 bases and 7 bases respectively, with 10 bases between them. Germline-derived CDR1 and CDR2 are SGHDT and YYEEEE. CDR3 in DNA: TGTGCCAGCAGCTTGGTGGTTGGGGGGACCCAGTACTTC. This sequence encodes CASSLVVGGTQYF.

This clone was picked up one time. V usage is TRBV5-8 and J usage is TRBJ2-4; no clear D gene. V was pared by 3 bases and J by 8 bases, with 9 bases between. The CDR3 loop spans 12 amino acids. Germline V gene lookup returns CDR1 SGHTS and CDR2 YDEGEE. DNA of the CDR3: TGTGCCAGCAGCTATGAACCCTACATTCAGTACTTC. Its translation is CASSYEPYIQYF.

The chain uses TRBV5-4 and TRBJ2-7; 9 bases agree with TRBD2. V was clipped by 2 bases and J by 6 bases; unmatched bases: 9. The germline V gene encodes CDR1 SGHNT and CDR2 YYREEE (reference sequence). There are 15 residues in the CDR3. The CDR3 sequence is CASSLTLGLAGEQYF. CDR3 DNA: TGTGCCAGCAGCTTAACTTTGGGACTAGCAGGCGAGCAGTACTTC.